A selection of T cell receptor beta chains follows, all from one sample in a study of T cells in Graves' hyperthyroidism and ophthalmopathy. TCRdb used MiXCR to reprocess the multiplex PCR reads, holding one entry per CDR3 protein. The sample has about 640,000 distinct CDR3 sequences, less than 25% seen once. Sequencing input: blood. These receptors were taken from a man in his thirties or forties with Graves' ophthalmopathy. The CDR3 runs from the conserved cysteine through the conserved F or W. A D gene is named only where the DNA matches it firmly. Only some rows state a clone size, as once, few, many or a class for expanded clones.

CDR3 protein | CDR3 DNA | J gene | D gene | V gene | clone size
CASSLGTDGQETQYF | TGCGCCAGCAGCTTGGGGACAGACGGACAAGAGACCCAGTACTTC | TRBJ2-5 | NA | TRBV5-1 | many
CASSTTGGPEQYF | TGTGCCAGCAGTACTACAGGGGGTCCCGAGCAGTACTTC | TRBJ2-7 | TRBD1 | TRBV6-5 | few
CASSRSTHQETQYF | TGTGCCAGCAGTAGGAGTACTCATCAAGAGACCCAGTACTTC | TRBJ2-5 | NA | TRBV27 | many
CASSLAPGRTEAFF | TGTGCCAGCAGCCTGGCCCCGGGTCGGACTGAAGCTTTCTTT | TRBJ1-1 | NA | TRBV5-4 | few
CASSLTLYGYTF | TGTGCCAGCAGTTTGACGCTCTATGGCTACACCTTC | TRBJ1-2 | NA | TRBV12-3/TRBV12-4 | many
CASSPYLTRSSTDTQYF | TGTGCCAGCAGTCCCTATCTGACTAGGAGTAGCACAGATACGCAGTATTTT | TRBJ2-3 | NA | TRBV6-1 | once
CASSRTGNPYEQYF | TGCGCCAGCAGTCGAACAGGGAACCCCTACGAGCAGTACTTC | TRBJ2-7 | NA | TRBV10-1 | NA
CASSPTLPTGYGYTF | TGTGCCAGCAGTCCAACACTTCCGACCGGCTATGGCTACACCTTC | TRBJ1-2 | NA | TRBV3-1 | NA
CASSVAVGPGSEQYF | TGTGCCAGCAGCGTAGCGGTGGGACCGGGTTCCGAGCAGTACTTC | TRBJ2-7 | NA | TRBV9 | few
CAWSQPDRVNTEAFF | TGTGCCTGGAGCCAACCGGACAGAGTGAACACTGAAGCTTTCTTT | TRBJ1-1 | NA | TRBV30 | few
CASSLGTGDFGQYF | TGTGCCAGCAGCCTCGGGACAGGGGACTTCGGGCAGTACTTC | TRBJ2-7 | TRBD1 | TRBV7-2 | NA
CASSLSLQYQETQYF | TGTGCCAGCAGCTTATCCTTACAGTACCAAGAGACCCAGTACTTC | TRBJ2-5 | NA | TRBV7-9 | NA
CASKSSGTAGANVLTF | TGTGCCAGCAAGTCCTCCGGGACCGCTGGGGCCAACGTCCTGACTTTC | TRBJ2-6 | NA | TRBV27 | few
CSVESNSPSSYEQYF | TGCAGCGTTGAATCGAACAGCCCTAGCTCCTACGAGCAGTACTTC | TRBJ2-7 | NA | TRBV29-1 | few
CALNGGLSTDTQYF | TGTGCCCTCAACGGGGGCCTCAGCACAGATACGCAGTATTTT | TRBJ2-3 | NA | TRBV7-9 | few
CASRRTSGTKNIQYF | TGTGCCAGCAGAAGGACTAGCGGGACAAAAAACATTCAGTACTTC | TRBJ2-4 | TRBD2 | TRBV12-3/TRBV12-4 | few
CASSPGQGRHEQYF | TGTGCCAGCAGCCCAGGACAGGGGAGACACGAGCAGTACTTC | TRBJ2-7 | TRBD1 | TRBV12-3/TRBV12-4 | many
CASSPTRQGGYPEAFF | TGTGCCAGCTCACCGACGAGACAGGGGGGCTACCCAGAAGCTTTCTTT | TRBJ1-1 | TRBD1 | TRBV18 | NA
CASSSGPGKETQYF | TGCGCCAGCAGCTCCGGCCCGGGGAAAGAGACCCAGTACTTC | TRBJ2-5 | NA | TRBV5-1 | few
CASSRRGSYEQYF | TGTGCCAGCAGCCGTCGCGGAAGCTACGAGCAGTACTTC | TRBJ2-7 | NA | TRBV28 | few
CASSVDGRGSTDTQYF | TGTGCCAGCAGCGTAGACGGGAGGGGGAGCACAGATACGCAGTATTTT | TRBJ2-3 | TRBD2 | TRBV9 | NA
CSVETDRTVYGYTF | TGCAGCGTTGAAACTGACAGGACCGTCTATGGCTACACCTTC | TRBJ1-2 | NA | TRBV29-1 | NA
CATSDMTGENYNEQFF | TGTGCCACCAGTGACATGACAGGGGAGAACTACAATGAGCAGTTCTTC | TRBJ2-1 | TRBD1 | TRBV24-1 | NA
CASSSTLVGEKLFF | TGTGCCAGCAGTTCGACCCTGGTGGGTGAAAAACTGTTTTTT | TRBJ1-4 | NA | TRBV12-3/TRBV12-4 | NA
CSVEEAGLGSGANVLTF | TGCAGCGTTGAAGAGGCGGGGTTGGGCTCTGGGGCCAACGTCCTGACTTTC | TRBJ2-6 | NA | TRBV29-1 | NA
CASRENRGLGNTIYF | TGTGCCAGCAGGGAAAACAGGGGGCTTGGAAACACCATATATTTT | TRBJ1-3 | TRBD1 | TRBV2 | NA
CAWSIEAFF | TGTGCCTGGAGTATAGAGGCTTTCTTT | TRBJ1-1 | NA | TRBV30 | many
CASADVGGGSDTQYF | TGTGCCAGCGCCGACGTGGGAGGGGGGTCGGATACGCAGTATTTT | TRBJ2-3 | NA | TRBV27 | NA
CASSLSSVRLAGGGETQYF | TGTGCCAGCAGTTTATCGAGCGTTCGACTAGCGGGAGGCGGGGAGACCCAGTACTTC | TRBJ2-5 | TRBD2 | TRBV27 | few
CASSLGTVDREQYF | TGCGCCAGCAGCTTGGGGACCGTGGACAGAGAGCAGTACTTC | TRBJ2-7 | NA | TRBV5-1 | NA
CASSFNRDRGKDTQYF | TGTGCCAGCAGTTTTAACCGGGACAGGGGGAAAGATACGCAGTATTTT | TRBJ2-3 | TRBD1 | TRBV28 | NA
CASSQPIAGGPDIIYYNEQFF | TGTGCCAGCAGCCAACCCATAGCGGGAGGGCCTGATATAATCTACTACAATGAGCAGTTCTTC | TRBJ2-1 | TRBD2 | TRBV3-1 | NA
CSALGRKNTGELFF | TGCAGTGCTTTGGGGAGGAAGAACACCGGGGAGCTGTTTTTT | TRBJ2-2 | NA | TRBV20-1 | NA
CASSLGTGHTEAFF | TGTGCCAGCAGTTTGGGGACAGGGCACACTGAAGCTTTCTTT | TRBJ1-1 | TRBD1 | TRBV28 | many
CASSFTGPVETQYF | TGTGCCAGCAGTTTCACGGGACCTGTGGAGACCCAGTACTTC | TRBJ2-5 | NA | TRBV27 | many
CSAGGQGDNYEQYF | TGCAGTGCTGGGGGACAGGGGGACAACTACGAGCAGTACTTC | TRBJ2-7 | TRBD1 | TRBV20-1 | few
CASSLNPGDSYEQYF | TGTGCCAGCAGCTTAAACCCCGGTGACTCCTACGAGCAGTACTTC | TRBJ2-7 | NA | TRBV7-3 | few
CASSQGAPSSYEQYF | TGTGCCAGCAGCCAAGGGGCACCTTCCTCCTACGAGCAGTACTTC | TRBJ2-7 | NA | TRBV3-1 | NA
CASSSSGRSPFGYEQYF | TGTGCCAGCAGTTCTAGCGGGAGGTCCCCATTCGGTTACGAGCAGTACTTC | TRBJ2-7 | TRBD2 | TRBV2 | few